This TCR beta chain stems from a study of T cell responses to AZD1222 COVID-19 vaccine. Overall study context: Recipients boosted at about 4 weeks or about 12 weeks are pooled.

There are 14 residues in the CDR3. Germline V gene sequence: CDR1 SGHRS, CDR2 YFSETQ. Trimming removed 3 bases from V and 0 bases from J, with 6 bases in between. Study-wide results and limits: Clonal diversity was possibly underestimated, and white British individuals and females predominated among donors. Targeting of unmutated variant regions was reportedly seen in nearly half of spike-specific TCRs. At 160-218 and 743-854, vaccine-associated CD4 TCRs were dominant, and they spanned spike.

The data were produced by immunoSEQ multiplex PCR, yet TCRdb's version contains in-frame clones alone and is incomplete. The sample holds some 150,000 clones; 94% are singletons and the top ten take 1.3%. As regards this clone: Its specificity is not known.

This TCR was sampled from an adult in good health. This chain uses TRBV5-1 with TRBJ2-2; D is uncertain. Sample: peripheral blood, taken on day 0 of AZD1222 vaccination. The CDR3: CASSWGTNTGELFF. CDR3 DNA: TGCGCCAGCAGCTGGGGAACGAACACCGGGGAGCTGTTTTTT. Supplemented by reference TRBV5-1 and TRBJ2-2, the full variable domain reads KAGVTQTPRYLIKTRGQQVTLSCSPISGHRSVSWYQQTPGQGLQFLFEYFSETQRNKGNFPGRFSGRQFSNSRSEMNVSTLELGDSALYLCASSWGTNTGELFFGEGSRLTVL.